This TCR beta chain was sequenced in a study of molecular identifiers for immune sequencing clone quantification (dated by TCRdb to 2016 to 2019). Turning to the overall study: For a replicate experiment, the RNA from either 20,000 or 100,000 naive CD8 T cells was divided into five aliquots, and four of those aliquots went on to sequencing. The study was a methods study using CD8 T cells to benchmark molecular-identifier clustering-based TCR repertoire sequencing (MIDCIRS) and TCR RNA copy counting. The paper's findings and limits, for the study overall: Identical TCR molecules sharing a barcode could cause highly expanded clone sizes to be underestimated. Naive libraries contained spiked-in Jurkat TCR RNA (more than nine copies' worth), which is not part of the donor repertoire. When barcode sub-clustering was left out, chimeric consensus sequences inflated TCR diversity, with chimeras reaching as high as 47%. In CMV-specific effector cells, clones with more than 20 RNA copies accounted for over 98% of molecules, whereas in naive cells such clones accounted for under 1%. Modeling gave around 3.3 recovered TCR RNA copies per cell versus 8 to 10 by digital PCR, implying around 31% capture efficiency. A single cell's worth of spiked-in Jurkat TCR RNA was reported detectable even among 750,000 to 1,000,000 naive CD8 T cells.

This clonotype was seen ten or more times. Its binding antigen is unknown. Base qualities are not at hand, and no much larger clone is one base apart. The library was generated by PCR. The instrument given in TCRdb is NextSeq 500. Preparation of bulk TCR libraries followed a previously described approach, with the TCR primers listed in Table S5. Total RNA was purified with the Qiagen AllPrep DNA/RNA kit. Before analysis, reads from multiple sequencing runs of one library were combined. The source study handled its data this way. Reads were retained only if their TCR constant sequence matched exactly, and those retained reads were trimmed to 150 nt and grouped according to their 12-nt molecular barcodes. Reads within each barcode group were sub-clustered using a 15% Levenshtein threshold, and quality-weighted consensus sequences were constructed for each RNA molecule. Non-functional sequences were excluded, and lower-count sequences lying one edit away from another sequence were also excluded. Based on fitting two negative binomial distributions, any barcode sub-cluster with under 20% of the maximum read count was discarded. The raw public reads went through TCRdb reprocessing: fastp at Q25, MiXCR clone calling, in-frame beta chains kept. Each CDR3 protein gets just one entry, which takes the most common genes and DNA from the rows behind it. What appears here as the V and J calls and clone size reflects TCRdb's work, not the paper's. Present in this sample are about 630,000 distinct CDR3 sequences, over 25% of which were seen just once. The ten biggest clones cover 0.6% to 0.9% of the sample.

Libraries of naive CD8 T cells were built from anywhere between roughly 18,000 and 1,000,000 sorted cells, with 10%, 30% or 50% of the purified RNA used. Naive CD8 T cells were FACS-sorted as CD8+CD4-CCR7+CD45RA+ on a BD FACSAria II into RLT Plus buffer. Detection sensitivity was tested by spiking Jurkat RNA equal to roughly 9 TCR copies' worth into samples containing roughly 19,000-1,000,000 naive CD8 T cells. CD8 T cells were enriched using RosetteSep CD8+ T Cell Enrichment Cocktail and Ficoll-Paque, and the enriched cells then underwent ACK red cell lysis. V is cut back by 7 bases and J by 5 bases, with 21 bases in the junction unmatched. The CDR3 numbers 18 residues from cysteine through phenylalanine. Only the CDR3 region is kept as DNA, spanning 54 bases read in frame from base 1. CDR1 and CDR2 (MDHEN, SYDVKM) derive from the germline V gene.

The chain uses TRBV28 and TRBJ1-1; the central 8 bases match TRBD1. Sequenced sample: naive CD8+ T cells from blood, with Jurkat cell RNA spiked in. The label giving this sample's cell subset or site can be read as: FACS-sorted CD8+CD4-CCR7+CD45RA+ naive T cells. The clonotype originates from a human donor in good health. Some libraries in this study had Jurkat cell RNA spiked in. The DNA sequence reads TGTGCCAGCACTTCCCATGGGGGGCGGGGACAGGAATCTACTGAAGCTTTCTTT. Translated, it reads CASTSHGGRGQESTEAFF. Extended through the reference TRBV28 and TRBJ1-1 proteins, this CDR3 yields the full variable domain: DVKVTQSSRYLVKRTGEKVFLECVQDMDHENMFWYRQDPGLGLRLIYFSYDVKMKEKGDIPEGYSVSREKKERFSLILESASTNQTSMYLCASTSHGGRGQESTEAFFGQGTRLTVV.